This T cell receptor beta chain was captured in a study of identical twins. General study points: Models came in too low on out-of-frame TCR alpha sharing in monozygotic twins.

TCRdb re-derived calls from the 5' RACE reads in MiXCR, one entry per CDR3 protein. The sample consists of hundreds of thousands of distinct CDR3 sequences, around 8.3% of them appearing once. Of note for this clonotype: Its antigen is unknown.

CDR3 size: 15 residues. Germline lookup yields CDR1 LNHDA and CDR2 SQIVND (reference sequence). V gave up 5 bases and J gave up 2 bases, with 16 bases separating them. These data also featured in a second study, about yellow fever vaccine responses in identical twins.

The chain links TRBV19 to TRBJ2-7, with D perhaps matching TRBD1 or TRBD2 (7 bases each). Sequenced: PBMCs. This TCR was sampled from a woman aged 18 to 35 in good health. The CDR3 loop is CASSAVGRGPYEQYF. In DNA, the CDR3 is TGTGCCAGTAGTGCTGTTGGGAGGGGGCCCTACGAGCAGTACTTC.